These 28 T cell receptor beta chains came from one sample sequenced in a study of follicular helper T cells after annual influenza vaccination. Time point reported: 2014-2015 season, pre-vaccination. The method was immunoSEQ multiplex PCR; TCRdb's version includes in-frame clones alone and lacks a portion of them. The table records about 27,000 clones, roughly 80% of them present only once. The starting material was CXCR5+ CD38- circulating T follicular helper cells from blood, obtained on the day of influenza vaccination. Noted subset: circulating Tfh, non-naive CD4+CXCR5+PD-1+ (ICOS+CD38+ or ICOS-CD38-). The receptors were gathered from an adult who received the influenza vaccine.

The chain recombines TRBV19 with TRBJ1-1; D remains ambiguous. Per germline, CDR1 LNHDA and CDR2 SQIVND (reference sequence). CDR3 length: 13 amino acids. The V gene lost 6 bases and the J gene lost 0 bases, with 8 bases spanning the gap. Here the CDR3 DNA reads TGTGCCAGTAGGGGGAGGATGAACACTGAAGCTTTCTTT. The encoded protein is CASRGRMNTEAFF. Together with reference TRBV19 and TRBJ1-1, the CDR3 gives the full variable domain: DGGITQSPKYLFRKEGQNVTLSCEQNLNHDAMYWYRQDPGQGLRLIYYSQIVNDFQKGDIAEGYSVSREKKESFPLTVTSAQKNPTAFYLCASRGRMNTEAFFGQGTRLTVV.

This chain joins TRBV10-3 and TRBJ1-5, with D unclear. The CDR3 runs to 15 residues. Trimming stripped 0 bases from V and 0 bases from J, with 6 bases between. CDR1 ENHRY and CDR2 SYGVKD come from the germline V gene. CDR3: CAISESADSNQPQHF. The CDR3 DNA reads TGTGCCATCAGTGAGTCGGCAGATAGCAATCAGCCCCAGCATTTT.

This clone was counted between two and nine times. This chain links TRBV19 with TRBJ2-7; 7 bases are a match to TRBD1. From germline, CDR1 is LNHDA and CDR2 SQIVND (reference sequence). Trimming cost V 5 bases and J 4 bases; bases outside gene matches: 5. The CDR3 runs 13 residues. CDR3 bases: TGTGCCAGTAGTCGACAGGGTTCTTACGAGCAGTACTTC. It translates to CASSRQGSYEQYF.

In regard to this clone: Germline is not matched at one junction end, which may reflect a read error. This chain links TRBV15 with TRBJ1-6, with TRBD1 matching over 7 bases. Germline V gene lookup returns CDR1 LNHNV and CDR2 YYDKDF (reference sequence). The CDR3 length is 14 residues. The CDR3 coding sequence is TGCGCCACCAGCAGAGAACAGGGGAGGACACCCCTCCACTTT. Protein sequence: CATSREQGRTPLHF.

The CDR3 DNA sequence: TGTGCCAGCAGCTTTGGACTAGCGGGAGATACGCAGTATTTT. It specifies CASSFGLAGDTQYF. The V call is TRBV7-2, the J call TRBJ2-3; TRBD2 matches at 11 bases. The CDR3 sequence is 14 residues long. Germline CDR1 SGHTA, CDR2 FQGNSA. V lost 3 bases to trimming and J lost 5 bases; unmatched junction nucleotides: 1.

This clone was observed a single time. The chain uses TRBV19 and TRBJ2-1, with D possibly TRBD2 on 5 matching bases. CDR1 and CDR2 (germline): LNHDA, SQIVND (reference sequence). Trimming stripped 0 bases from V and 14 bases from J, with 14 bases between. CDR3 size: 13 residues. CDR3 nucleotides: TGTGCCAGTAGTATAGACGCCAGGCAGAGGGAGTTCTTC. Its translation is CASSIDARQREFF.

The chain combines TRBV7-8 with TRBJ2-1, with TRBD2 matching over 12 bases. This CDR3 has 15 residues. After removal of 5 bases from V and 6 bases from J, the junction contained 5 bases not matched to a gene. Looked up from germline, CDR1 is SGHVS and CDR2 is FQNEAQ. Here the CDR3 DNA reads TGTGCCAGCAGCCCGTCTAGCGGGAGGGTCAATGAGCAGTTCTTC. Amino acids: CASSPSSGRVNEQFF.

V and J are TRBV6-1 and TRBJ1-1; TRBD1 matches 8 bases. There are 15 residues in the CDR3. Germline-derived CDR1 and CDR2 are MNHNS and SASEGT. V lost 6 bases, J lost 0 bases, and 6 bases stayed unmatched. DNA for the CDR3: TGTGCCAGCAGGGGGCAGGGGGCTTTGAACACTGAAGCTTTCTTT. As protein: CASRGQGALNTEAFF.

This rearrangement joins TRBV19 to TRBJ1-5, with 8 bases fitting TRBD1. CDR1 is LNHDA, CDR2 SQIVND, per germline (reference sequence). The V and J ends lost 8 bases and 3 bases, in that order; junction bases with no gene match: 6. This CDR3 has 14 residues. The CDR3 DNA reads TGTGCCAGTGACCAGGGGGCCAACAATCAGCCCCAGCATTTT. Translated: CASDQGANNQPQHF.

This chain links TRBV7-2 with TRBJ2-5, with 7 bases identical to TRBD2. Trimming took 1 base from V and 11 from J; bases not matched to a gene: 10. Germline lookup yields CDR1 SGHTA and CDR2 FQGNSA. This CDR3 region has 14 residues. CDR3 nucleotide sequence: TGTGCCAGCAGCTTAGATCAGGGTGCGGGGGAGCAGTACTTC. This sequence encodes CASSLDQGAGEQYF.

CDR3 protein: CASSADRDTEAFF. DNA for the CDR3: TGTGCCAGCAGTGCTGACAGGGACACTGAAGCTTTCTTT. The rearrangement links TRBV6-1 to TRBJ1-1; 7 nucleotides match TRBD1. The CDR3 runs 13 residues. Germline V lookup: CDR1 MNHNS, CDR2 SASEGT. The junction had 2 bases not matched to a gene; V was cut back by 4 bases and J by 3 bases.

V usage is TRBV12-5 and J usage is TRBJ2-5; a weak D match, TRBD1 (7 bases). Germline V CDR1 and CDR2: LGHNT, FRNRAP. V gave up 2 bases and J gave up 4 bases, with 11 bases separating them. There are 14 residues in the CDR3. The CDR3: CASGLSGGTETQYF. In DNA form, the CDR3 reads TGTGCTAGTGGTTTGTCAGGGGGGACAGAGACCCAGTACTTC.

In this sample, this clone turned up a few times. The chain uses TRBV4-2 and TRBJ2-7; possible D gene TRBD2, 7 bases. This CDR3 is 17 amino acids long. CDR1 is LGHNA and CDR2 is YNFKEQ in the germline V gene. Deletions cut 0 bases from V and 4 bases from J, with 19 bases between. Here the CDR3 reads CASSQDMGAGESYEQYF. The CDR3 region has the DNA TGTGCCAGCAGCCAAGATATGGGGGCGGGAGAGTCTTACGAGCAGTACTTC.

This chain uses TRBV7-6 with TRBJ2-3, with 8 bases fitting TRBD2. Unmatched junction bases numbered 8, after V lost 2 bases and J lost 4 bases. The germline V gene has CDR1 SGHVS and CDR2 FNYEAQ. This CDR3 contains 16 residues. In DNA, the CDR3 is TGTGCCAGCAGCTTATGGTTAGCGGGGAGCGCAGATACGCAGTATTTT. Its protein is CASSLWLAGSADTQYF.

This rearrangement joins TRBV5-1 to TRBJ2-1; 9 bases are shared with TRBD1. The germline gives CDR1 SGHRS, CDR2 YFSETQ. CDR3 length: 14 residues. V lost 4 bases and J lost 5; bases outside the gene matches: 4. This CDR3 is CASSLGQGHNEQFF. The DNA for the CDR3 is TGCGCCAGCAGCCTGGGACAGGGACACAATGAGCAGTTCTTC.

This clone was recorded only once. The chain is built from TRBV7-2 and TRBJ2-5, with TRBD1 matching over 9 bases. V was clipped by 6 bases and J by 0 bases; unmatched bases: 8. The CDR3 covers 16 residues. Germline CDR1 SGHTA, CDR2 FQGNSA. The CDR3 protein is CASRQGAWEYQETQYF. The CDR3 DNA follows: TGTGCCAGCAGACAGGGGGCTTGGGAATACCAAGAGACCCAGTACTTC.

This sequence joins TRBV20-1 and TRBJ1-2, with D hard to call. The CDR3 spans 11 residues. CDR1 DFQATT and CDR2 SNEGSKA come from the germline V gene (reference sequence). The ends were cut back, 5 bases at V and 8 bases at J, with 12 bases in the middle. The CDR3 sequence: CSAEDSEGYTF. As DNA, the CDR3 is TGCAGTGCTGAGGATAGCGAGGGCTACACCTTC.

The chain joins TRBV5-1 to TRBJ1-6, with TRBD1 matching over 9 bases. V shed 4 bases and J 7 bases; nucleotides not matched to a gene: 9. Germline-derived CDR1 and CDR2 are SGHRS and YFSETQ. The CDR3 covers 16 residues. CDR3 coding DNA: TGCGCCAGCAGCGACCGACAGGGGGGGTTAAATTCACCCCTCCACTTT. This codes for CASSDRQGGLNSPLHF.

The chain uses TRBV2 and TRBJ1-1, with D maybe TRBD1 (5 bases). The CDR3 has 14 amino acids. Germline V gene sequence: CDR1 SNHLY, CDR2 FYNNEI. The V and J ends lost 6 bases and 1 base respectively, with 12 bases between them. The CDR3 sequence is CASSTPQANTEAFF. The CDR3 DNA reads as TGTGCCAGCAGCACCCCACAGGCGAACACTGAAGCTTTCTTT.

This chain uses TRBV18 with TRBJ2-1; possibly TRBD1 for D (6 bases). The ends were cut back, 0 bases at V and 1 base at J, with 7 bases in the middle. This CDR3 has 15 residues. Germline loops: CDR1 KGHSH, CDR2 LQKENI. This chain's CDR3 is CASSPPRGSYNEQFF. In nucleotides, the CDR3 is TGTGCCAGCTCACCACCTAGGGGGTCCTACAATGAGCAGTTCTTC. The full variable domain, completed using reference TRBV18 and TRBJ2-1, is NAGVMQNPRHLVRRRGQEARLRCSPMKGHSHVYWYRQLPEEGLKFMVYLQKENIIDESGMPKERFSAEFPKEGPSILRIQQVVRGDSAAYFCASSPPRGSYNEQFFGPGTRLTVL.

There are a few counts of this clone. V is TRBV2 and J is TRBJ1-3; 7 positions agree with TRBD1. The CDR3 runs to 16 residues. The J segment lost 0 bases and the V segment lost 5 bases, leaving 7 bases of the junction unmatched. In germline, CDR1 is SNHLY, CDR2 FYNNEI. Here the CDR3 DNA reads TGTGCCAGCAGTAGGGACAGTCTCTCCTCTGGAAACACCATATATTTT. Amino acids: CASSRDSLSSGNTIYF.

V usage is TRBV6-1 and J usage is TRBJ1-4; 9 bases line up with TRBD1. Germline V gene data show CDR1 as MNHNS and CDR2 as SASEGT. With 5 bases clipped from V and 7 bases from J, the junction kept 8 bases outside the gene matches. The CDR3 totals 15 residues. DNA for the CDR3: TGTGCCAGCAGTCCCCGGACAGGGGAAAGTGAAAAACTGTTTTTT. Protein product: CASSPRTGESEKLFF.

The chain employs TRBV28 and TRBJ1-1; D not resolved. V lost 4 bases and J lost 1, with 4 bases in between. Germline V gene data show CDR1 as MDHEN and CDR2 as SYDVKM. The CDR3 is 12 residues long. CDR3 residues: CASSSGNTEAFF. CDR3 in DNA: TGTGCCAGCAGTTCGGGGAACACTGAAGCTTTCTTT.

The CDR3 loop reads CASSRLADNEQFF. CDR3 DNA sequence: TGTGCCAGCAGCCGACTAGCGGACAATGAGCAGTTCTTC. The rearrangement links TRBV4-2 to TRBJ2-1; 9 nucleotides match TRBD2. In germline, CDR1 is LGHNA, CDR2 YNFKEQ. V shed 4 bases, J shed 5 bases, and the junction held 0 bases outside the gene matches. The CDR3 spans 13 residues.

In its sample, this clone was seen once. The J gene is TRBJ2-5, the V gene TRBV7-2, with D possibly matching TRBD1 (6 bases). Per germline, CDR1 SGHTA and CDR2 FQGNSA. V lost 2 bases, J lost 5 bases, and 9 bases lay in between. CDR3 length: 13 amino acids. The CDR3 DNA is TGTGCCAGCAGCTTATGGGACACGGAGACCCAGTACTTC. As protein: CASSLWDTETQYF.

Only a few counts were recorded for this clone. The chain has TRBV5-1 and TRBJ2-5, with D uncertain. Trimming removed 6 bases from V and 2 bases from J, with 17 bases in between. The CDR3 is 15 residues long. Per the germline V gene, CDR1 is SGHRS and CDR2 is YFSETQ. CDR3 region: CASTVNPAPQETQYF. For the CDR3, the DNA is TGCGCCAGCACAGTTAATCCCGCCCCTCAAGAGACCCAGTACTTC.

This chain links TRBV7-8 with TRBJ2-3; maybe TRBD1 (5 bases). CDR3 length equals 15 residues. Trimming pared 4 bases from V and 0 bases from J, leaving 11 bases between. Germline V gene lookup returns CDR1 SGHVS and CDR2 FQNEAQ. CDR3 loop: CASSSKGASTDTQYF. The CDR3 DNA follows: TGTGCCAGCAGCTCGAAAGGGGCTAGCACAGATACGCAGTATTTT.

The chain employs TRBV2 and TRBJ2-2; D not resolved. V shed 2 bases and J shed 3 bases, with 7 bases lying between them. The CDR3 runs to 14 residues. CDR1 and CDR2 from the germline V gene are SNHLY and FYNNEI. The CDR3 DNA is TGTGCCAGCAGTGAACAGCGTGACACCGGGGAGCTGTTTTTT. This codes for CASSEQRDTGELFF.